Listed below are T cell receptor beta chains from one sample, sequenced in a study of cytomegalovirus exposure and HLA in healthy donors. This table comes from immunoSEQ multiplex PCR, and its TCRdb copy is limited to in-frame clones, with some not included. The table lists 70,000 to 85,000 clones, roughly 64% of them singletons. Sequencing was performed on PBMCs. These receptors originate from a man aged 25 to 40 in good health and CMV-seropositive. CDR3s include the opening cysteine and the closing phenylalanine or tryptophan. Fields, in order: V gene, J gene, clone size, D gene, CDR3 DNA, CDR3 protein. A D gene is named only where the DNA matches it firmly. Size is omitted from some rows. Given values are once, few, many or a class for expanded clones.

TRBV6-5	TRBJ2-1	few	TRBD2	TGTGCCAGCAGTCCAACCGGGACTAAATACAATGAGCAGTTCTTC	CASSPTGTKYNEQFF
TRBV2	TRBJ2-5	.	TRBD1	TGTGCCAGCAGGCTTCCGGGACAGGGCAACCAAGAGACCCAGTACTTC	CASRLPGQGNQETQYF
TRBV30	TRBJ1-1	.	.	TGTGCCTGGAGCATCGGGACGGAGGGAGCTTTCTTT	CAWSIGTEGAFF
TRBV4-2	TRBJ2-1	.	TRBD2	TGTGCCAGCAGCCCCTTAGCGGGAGGGAACTACAATGAGCAGTTCTTC	CASSPLAGGNYNEQFF
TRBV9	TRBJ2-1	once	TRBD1	TGTGCCAGCGGCGTAAGTAACAGGGGGACGACAAGTGAGCAGTTCTTC	CASGVSNRGTTSEQFF
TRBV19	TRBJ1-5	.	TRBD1	TGTGCCAGTAGTAACAGGGGGGATCAGCCCCAGCATTTT	CASSNRGDQPQHF
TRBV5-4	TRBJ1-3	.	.	TGTGCCAGCAGCTTTCTCGGGAGAGCTGGAAACACCATATATTTT	CASSFLGRAGNTIYF
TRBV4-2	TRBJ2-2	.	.	TGTGCCAGCAGCCAAGATCGAGCGGACACCGGGGAGCTGTTTTTT	CASSQDRADTGELFF
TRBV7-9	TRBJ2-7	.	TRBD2	TGTGCCAGCAGTTCGCTGGGACTAGCGGAGAACGAGCAGTACTTC	CASSSLGLAENEQYF
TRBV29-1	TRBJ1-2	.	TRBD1	TGCAGCGTTGTCCCAGGGGGCTTTAACTATGGCTACACCTTC	CSVVPGGFNYGYTF
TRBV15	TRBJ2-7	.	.	TGTGCCACCGAGGGGGACGACTCCTACGAGCAGTACTTC	CATEGDDSYEQYF
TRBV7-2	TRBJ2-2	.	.	TGTGCCAGCAGCTCCGCAGGGATTACCGGGGAGCTGTTTTTT	CASSSAGITGELFF
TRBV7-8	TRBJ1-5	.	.	TGTGCCAGCAGCTTAGGAGGGCAGCCCCAGCATTTT	CASSLGGQPQHF
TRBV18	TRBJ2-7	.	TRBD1	TGTGCCAGCTCACCGAATACAGGGGATCCCCCCGAGCAGTACTTC	CASSPNTGDPPEQYF
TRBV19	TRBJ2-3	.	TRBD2	TGTGCCAGCACCCGCGGGACTAGAGAGCTAGATACGCAGTATTTT	CASTRGTRELDTQYF
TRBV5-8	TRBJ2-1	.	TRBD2	TGTGCCAGCAGCTTGGAGTGGACTAGCGGGAACAATGAGCAGTTCTTC	CASSLEWTSGNNEQFF
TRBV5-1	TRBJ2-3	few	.	TGCGCCAGCAGCTTGTTGGGCATAAATACGCAGTATTTT	CASSLLGINTQYF
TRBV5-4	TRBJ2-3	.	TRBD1	TGTGCCAGCAGCCCCCCGACAGGGACAGATACGCAGTATTTT	CASSPPTGTDTQYF
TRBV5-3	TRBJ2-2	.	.	TGTGCCAGAAGCCGCCTTCCAGACACCGGGGAGCTGTTTTTT	CARSRLPDTGELFF
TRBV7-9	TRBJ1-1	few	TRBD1	TGTGCCAGCAGCCCCAAAGGGGGCGTCGGTCTGGTGGCTTTCTTT	CASSPKGGVGLVAFF
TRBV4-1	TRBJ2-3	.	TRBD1	TGCGCCAGCAGCCTGGGACAGGTTGACAGAGATACGCAGTATTTT	CASSLGQVDRDTQYF
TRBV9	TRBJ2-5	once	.	TGTGCCAGCAGCGCAAATCAAGAGACCCAGTACTTC	CASSANQETQYF
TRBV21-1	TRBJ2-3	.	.	TGTGCCAGCATTACCTTTGAACTAGCATTACGGAGGGGTGGCGCAGATACGCAGTATTTT	CASITFELALRRGGADTQYF
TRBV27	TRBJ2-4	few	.	TGTGCCAGCAGTTCTAACAGGGTAGCCAAAAACATTCAGTACTTC	CASSSNRVAKNIQYF
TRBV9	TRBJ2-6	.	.	TGTGCCAGCAGCGTAGGGGTGCAGGGAATCTCTGGGGCCAACGTCCTGACTTTC	CASSVGVQGISGANVLTF
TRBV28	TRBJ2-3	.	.	TGTGCCACCAAGCATCCGAATCCGTCACAGCCCCCGGAGGCGGCAGATACGCAGTATTTT	CATKHPNPSQPPEAADTQYF